These 19 T cell receptor beta chains share one sample of origin, sequenced in a study of graft-versus-host responses after intestinal transplantation. The protocol was immunoSEQ multiplex PCR, while the TCRdb copy is restricted to in-frame clones and leaves out a portion. The table includes about 98,000 clones, 86% detected once. Sequencing was performed on PBMCs, taken 255 days after intestinal transplant. Receptors originate from a human patient who received an intestinal transplant, so some T cells may come from the graft donor.

The V call is TRBV5-4, the J call TRBJ2-2, with TRBD1 identical over 7 bases. Trimming at V came to 5 bases and at J to 1 base, leaving 5 bases not matched to a gene. Germline CDR1 is SGHNT and CDR2 is YYREEE (reference sequence). The CDR3 has 15 residues. The CDR3 is CASSLGGRNTGELFF. The CDR3 bases are TGTGCCAGCAGTCTAGGGGGCAGGAACACCGGGGAGCTGTTTTTT.

This clone has a handful of counts. This chain links TRBV28 with TRBJ2-3; 12 bases agree with TRBD1. This CDR3 contains 17 residues. With 6 bases clipped from V and 6 bases from J, the junction kept 13 bases outside the gene matches. Germline V gene lookup returns CDR1 MDHEN and CDR2 SYDVKM. This CDR3 reads CASSLNRGQGARDTQYF. The CDR3 coding sequence is TGTGCCAGCAGCCTCAATCGGGGACAGGGGGCAAGGGATACGCAGTATTTT.

This clone was counted a few times. This chain links TRBV4-1 with TRBJ1-2, with 7 positions matching TRBD1. The V segment lost 0 bases and the J segment 2 bases; nucleotides outside the gene matches: 0. Germline V gene sequence: CDR1 MGHRA, CDR2 YSYEKL. The CDR3 has 14 amino acids. The CDR3 nucleotides read TGCGCCAGCAGCCAAGACAGGGGGAACTATGGCTACACCTTC. Protein: CASSQDRGNYGYTF.

Here the CDR3 DNA reads TGTGCCAGCAGCCAACGTCTAGATAACACAGATACGCAGTATTTT. This encodes CASSQRLDNTDTQYF. The V call is TRBV16, the J call TRBJ2-3; D unresolved. Germline V lookup: CDR1 KGHSY, CDR2 FQNENV. The CDR3 totals 15 residues. V shed 2 bases and J shed 2 bases, with 11 bases lying between them.

The chain carries TRBV6-5 and TRBJ1-1, with D perhaps TRBD1 (5 bases). This CDR3 has 16 amino acids. From germline, CDR1 is MNHEY and CDR2 SVGAGI. V dropped 2 bases and J dropped 3 bases, with 16 bases sitting between them. The CDR3 DNA follows: TGTGCCAGCAGTTACCCTCCCGGCGGGGGTGACACTGAAGCTTTCTTT. Amino acids: CASSYPPGGGDTEAFF.

The chain recombines TRBV6-4 with TRBJ2-1, with TRBD1 matching over 7 bases. The V segment lost 10 bases and the J segment 10 bases; nucleotides outside the gene matches: 7. CDR1 and CDR2 from the germline V gene are MRHNA and SNTAGT. The CDR3 covers 11 residues. The CDR3, as DNA: TGTGCCACCAGGACAGGCCAAGAGCAGTTCTTC. Its translation is CATRTGQEQFF.

This rearrangement joins TRBV28 to TRBJ2-7, with D unclear. The V end lost 6 bases, the J end lost 2 bases, and 14 bases lay between the germline ends. The CDR3 has 14 amino acids. The V gene's germline CDR1 is MDHEN and CDR2 SYDVKM. CDR3 DNA: TGTGCCAGCAGGACCCAACAGCCTCCCTACGAGCAGTACGTC. Encoded protein: CASRTQQPPYEQYV.

The V gene is TRBV19, the J gene TRBJ2-3, with D uncertain. The CDR3 is made up of 13 amino acids. Germline CDR1 reads LNHDA; CDR2 reads SQIVND (reference sequence). V was clipped by 5 bases and J by 2 bases, with 8 bases between them. CDR3 DNA sequence: TGTGCCAGTAGTTCCACGACCACAGATACGCAGTATTTT. This encodes CASSSTTTDTQYF.

This sequence joins TRBV5-4 and TRBJ2-1; D uncertain. The CDR3 contains 14 residues. Trimming cost V 0 bases and J 3 bases, with 7 bases left between them. Germline lookup yields CDR1 SGHNT and CDR2 YYREEE (reference sequence). CDR3 in DNA: TGTGCCAGCAGCTTGGCCGGGCTCTACAATGAGCAGTTCTTC. This encodes CASSLAGLYNEQFF.

The chain links TRBV19 to TRBJ2-5; the D is unclear. Per the germline V gene, CDR1 is LNHDA and CDR2 is SQIVND (reference sequence). The CDR3 loop spans 14 amino acids. Trimming removed 3 bases at V and 4 bases at J, with 12 bases between. The CDR3 protein is CASSITVRGETQYF. In DNA form, the CDR3 reads TGTGCCAGTAGTATTACAGTCCGAGGAGAGACCCAGTACTTC.

This rearrangement joins TRBV4-2 to TRBJ1-2; D is possibly TRBD1 (6 bases). The CDR3 runs 16 residues. In germline, CDR1 is LGHNA, CDR2 YNFKEQ. Trimming took 1 base from V and 2 from J, leaving 14 bases between them. The DNA of the CDR3 is TGTGCCAGCAGCCAAGTATCGGGACACCCCAACTATGGCTACACCTTC. It specifies CASSQVSGHPNYGYTF.

This clone has only a few counts. J is TRBJ2-7 and V is TRBV21-1. TRBV21-1 is described as a pseudogene. This CDR3 region has 14 residues. This CDR3 is CASSQGGLADEQYF. The CDR3 bases are TGTGCCAGCAGTCAAGGGGGCCTAGCGGACGAGCAGTACTTC.

This clone turned up a few times. This chain connects TRBV18 to TRBJ1-2, with 7 positions matching TRBD1. Germline CDR1 is KGHSH and CDR2 is LQKENI. CDR3 length equals 14 residues. J lost 6 bases, V lost 1 base, and 5 bases had no gene match. The CDR3 DNA is TGTGCCAGCTCACCACAGCAGGGGGATCATGGCTACACCTTC. Translated, it gives CASSPQQGDHGYTF.

Here the CDR3 DNA reads TGTGCCAGCAGCTTAGGCCCCCTGACAGGGTATGATGGCTACACCTTC. Its protein product is CASSLGPLTGYDGYTF. This chain uses TRBV7-9 with TRBJ1-2; TRBD1 matches at 7 bases. Trimming took 1 base from V and 6 from J; bases not matched to a gene: 11. The CDR3 sequence is 16 residues long. Germline-derived CDR1 and CDR2 are SEHNR and FQNEAQ (reference sequence).

The V call is TRBV27, the J call TRBJ2-3; 13 nucleotides line up with TRBD2. In germline, CDR1 is MNHEY, CDR2 SMNVEV (reference sequence). The CDR3 covers 16 residues. After removal of 5 bases from V and 7 bases from J, the junction contained 9 bases not matched to a gene. The CDR3 here is CASSLRLAGGLHTQYF. CDR3 nucleotides: TGTGCCAGCAGTCTTCGACTAGCGGGGGGTCTTCATACGCAGTATTTT.

This clone was seen only once. The chain has TRBV6-1 and TRBJ1-1, with 10 positions matching TRBD1. Germline CDR1 and CDR2: MNHNS and SASEGT. Trimming removed 0 bases from V and 0 bases from J; junction bases left unmatched: 7. This CDR3 comprises 18 residues. CDR3 coding DNA: TGTGCCAGCAGTGAAGCCGGGACAGGGGTTGGGATGAACACTGAAGCTTTCTTT. Protein product: CASSEAGTGVGMNTEAFF.

Only one count was recorded for this clone. The chain is built from TRBV6-4 and TRBJ2-3, with TRBD2 identical over 14 bases. There are 15 residues in the CDR3. V lost 5 bases to trimming and J lost 4 bases; unmatched junction nucleotides: 2. CDR1 and CDR2 (germline): MRHNA, SNTAGT. CDR3 sequence: CASSTTSGGADTQYF. CDR3 DNA sequence: TGTGCCAGCAGTACGACTAGCGGGGGGGCAGATACGCAGTATTTT.

V gene TRBV5-6 combines with J gene TRBJ2-3; 7 nucleotides match TRBD2. This CDR3 has 15 amino acids. Germline CDR1 SGHDT, CDR2 YYEEEE. V was clipped by 4 bases and J by 2 bases; unmatched bases: 7. The CDR3 nucleotides are TGTGCCAGCAGCCGGGGAGGGTTTTCCACAGATACGCAGTATTTT. As protein: CASSRGGFSTDTQYF.

The V gene is TRBV29-1, the J gene TRBJ1-1; D unclear. The germline V gene encodes CDR1 SQVTM and CDR2 ANQGSEA. V was clipped by 3 bases and J by 2 bases, with 13 bases between them. The CDR3 is 14 residues long. Here the CDR3 reads CSVDRTVGNTEAFF. The CDR3 nucleotides read TGCAGCGTTGATCGTACGGTGGGAAACACTGAAGCTTTCTTT. The complete variable domain, with remaining parts taken from reference TRBV29-1 and TRBJ1-1, reads SAVISQKPSRDICQRGTSLTIQCQVDSQVTMMFWYRQQPGQSLTLIATANQGSEATYESGFVIDKFPISRPNLTFSTLTVSNMSPEDSSIYLCSVDRTVGNTEAFFGQGTRLTVV.